Detailed here is one T cell receptor (beta chain). Its antigen is still unknown. The sample is drawn from a study of graft-versus-host responses after intestinal transplantation. The overall study: Uniformly, recipients were administered anti-thymocyte globulin induction with subsequent tacrolimus and steroids for approximately three years.

The study, taken as a whole, reports: GvH clones appeared in recipient marrow, some first in ileum or blood.

V trimming: 0 bases; J trimming: 5 bases; junction bases outside the gene matches: 9. The CDR3 totals 16 residues. Looked up from germline, CDR1 is SGHTA and CDR2 is FQGNSA. The protocol was immunoSEQ multiplex PCR, while the TCRdb copy is restricted to in-frame clones and leaves out a portion. The sample includes about 110,000 clones, roughly 87% of them seen just once. This receptor was obtained from a human donor who was the organ donor for an intestinal transplant. This sample comprised unstimulated CD4+ T cells sorted from spleen or lymph node cells, obtained before transplant. The chain uses TRBV7-2 and TRBJ2-5, with TRBD2 identical over 7 bases. This CDR3 is CASSLAGLGSGETQYF. As DNA, the CDR3 is TGTGCCAGCAGCTTAGCGGGTTTGGGTAGCGGGGAGACCCAGTACTTC.